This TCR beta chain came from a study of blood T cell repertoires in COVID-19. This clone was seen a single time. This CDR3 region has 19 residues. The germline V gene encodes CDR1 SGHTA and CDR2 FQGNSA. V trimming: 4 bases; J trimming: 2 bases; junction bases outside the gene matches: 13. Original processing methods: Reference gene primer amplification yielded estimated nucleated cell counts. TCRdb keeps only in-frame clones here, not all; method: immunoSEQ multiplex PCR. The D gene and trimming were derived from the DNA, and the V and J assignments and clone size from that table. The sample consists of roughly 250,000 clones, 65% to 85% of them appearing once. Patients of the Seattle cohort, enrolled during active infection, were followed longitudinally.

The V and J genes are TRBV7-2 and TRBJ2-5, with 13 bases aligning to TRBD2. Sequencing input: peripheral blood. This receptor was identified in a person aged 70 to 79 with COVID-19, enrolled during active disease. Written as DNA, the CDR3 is TGTGCCAGCAGCTCCGGACTAGCGGGAGTCCCCCGGATACAAGAGACCCAGTACTTC. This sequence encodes CASSSGLAGVPRIQETQYF.